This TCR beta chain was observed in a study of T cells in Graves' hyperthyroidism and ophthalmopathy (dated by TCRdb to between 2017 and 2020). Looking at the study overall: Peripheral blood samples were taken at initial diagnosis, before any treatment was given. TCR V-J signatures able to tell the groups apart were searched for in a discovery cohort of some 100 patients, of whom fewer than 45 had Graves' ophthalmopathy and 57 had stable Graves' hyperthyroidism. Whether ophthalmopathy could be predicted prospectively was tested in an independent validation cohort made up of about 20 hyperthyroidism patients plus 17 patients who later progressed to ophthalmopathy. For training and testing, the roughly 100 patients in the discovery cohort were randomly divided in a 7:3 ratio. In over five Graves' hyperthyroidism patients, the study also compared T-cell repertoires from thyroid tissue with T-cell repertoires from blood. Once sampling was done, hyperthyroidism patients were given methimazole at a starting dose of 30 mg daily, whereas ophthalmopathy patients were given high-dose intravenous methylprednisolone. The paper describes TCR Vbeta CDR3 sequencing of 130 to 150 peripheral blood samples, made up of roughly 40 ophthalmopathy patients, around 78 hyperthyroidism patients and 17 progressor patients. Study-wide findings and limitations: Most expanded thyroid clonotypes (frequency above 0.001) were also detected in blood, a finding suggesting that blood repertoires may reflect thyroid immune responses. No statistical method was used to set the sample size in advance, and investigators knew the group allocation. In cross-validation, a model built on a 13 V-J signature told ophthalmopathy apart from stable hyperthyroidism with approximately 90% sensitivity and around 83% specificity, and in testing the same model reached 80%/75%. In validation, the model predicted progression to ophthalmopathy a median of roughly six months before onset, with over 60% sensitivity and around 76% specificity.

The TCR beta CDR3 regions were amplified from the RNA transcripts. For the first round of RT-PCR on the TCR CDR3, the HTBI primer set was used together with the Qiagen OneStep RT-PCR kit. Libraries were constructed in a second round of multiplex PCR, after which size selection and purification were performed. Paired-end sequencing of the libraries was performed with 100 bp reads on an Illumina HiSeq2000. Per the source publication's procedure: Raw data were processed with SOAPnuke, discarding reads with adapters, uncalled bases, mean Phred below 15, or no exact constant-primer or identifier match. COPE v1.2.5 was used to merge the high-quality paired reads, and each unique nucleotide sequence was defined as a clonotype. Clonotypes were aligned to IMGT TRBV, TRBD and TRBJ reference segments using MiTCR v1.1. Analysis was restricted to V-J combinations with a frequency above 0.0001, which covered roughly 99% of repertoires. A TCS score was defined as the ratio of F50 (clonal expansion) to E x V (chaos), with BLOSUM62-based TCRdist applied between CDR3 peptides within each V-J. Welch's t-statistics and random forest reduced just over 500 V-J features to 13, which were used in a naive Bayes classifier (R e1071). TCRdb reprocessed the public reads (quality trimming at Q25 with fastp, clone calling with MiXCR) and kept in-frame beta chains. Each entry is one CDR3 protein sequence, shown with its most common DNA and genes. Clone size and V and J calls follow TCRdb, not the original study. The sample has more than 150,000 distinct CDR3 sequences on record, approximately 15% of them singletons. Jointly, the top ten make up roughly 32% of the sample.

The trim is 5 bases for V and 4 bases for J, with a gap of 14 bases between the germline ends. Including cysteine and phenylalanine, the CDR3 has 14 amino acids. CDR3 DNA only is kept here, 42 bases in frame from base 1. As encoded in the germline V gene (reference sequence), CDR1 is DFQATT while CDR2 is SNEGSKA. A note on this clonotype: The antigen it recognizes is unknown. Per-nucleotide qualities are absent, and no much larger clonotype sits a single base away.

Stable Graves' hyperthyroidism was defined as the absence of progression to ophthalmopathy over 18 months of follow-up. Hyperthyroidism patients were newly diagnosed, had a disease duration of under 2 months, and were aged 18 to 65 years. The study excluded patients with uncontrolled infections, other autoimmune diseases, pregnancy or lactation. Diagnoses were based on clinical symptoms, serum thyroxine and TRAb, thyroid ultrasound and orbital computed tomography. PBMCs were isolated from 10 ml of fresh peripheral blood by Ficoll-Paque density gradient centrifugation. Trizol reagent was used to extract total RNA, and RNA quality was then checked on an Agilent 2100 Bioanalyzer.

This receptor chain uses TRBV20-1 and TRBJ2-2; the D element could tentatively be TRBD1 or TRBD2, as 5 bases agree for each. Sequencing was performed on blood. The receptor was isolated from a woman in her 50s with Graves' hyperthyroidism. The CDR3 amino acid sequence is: CSAPGRGFTGELFF. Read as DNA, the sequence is TGCAGTGCTCCGGGACGTGGGTTCACCGGGGAGCTGTTTTTT.